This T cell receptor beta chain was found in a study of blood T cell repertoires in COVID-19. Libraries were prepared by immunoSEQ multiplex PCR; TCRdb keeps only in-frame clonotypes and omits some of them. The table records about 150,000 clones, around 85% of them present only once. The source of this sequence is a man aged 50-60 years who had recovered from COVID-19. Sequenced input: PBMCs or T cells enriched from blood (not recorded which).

Here the CDR3 DNA reads TGTGCCACCAGCATGCACAGGGAGGGCAGTCAGCCCCAGCATTTT. It specifies CATSMHREGSQPQHF. The gene calls are TRBV15 and TRBJ1-5, with TRBD1 as a possible D gene (6 bases). This CDR3 has 15 amino acids. Trimming took off 4 bases at V and 6 bases at J, with 16 bases between the two ends. Germline V CDR1 and CDR2: LNHNV, YYDKDF (reference sequence).